Listed below are T cell receptor beta chains from one sample, sequenced in a study of blood T cell repertoires in COVID-19. Measured with immunoSEQ multiplex PCR; TCRdb has only the in-frame clones, and not every one. The table includes about 360,000 clones, around nine tenths detected once. Sequencing used peripheral blood. All receptors come from a woman aged 55 to 70 with COVID-19, enrolled during active disease. Each CDR3 is given with its conserved first and last residue. A D gene is named only where the DNA matches it firmly. Part of the rows lack a size; the others show once, few, many or a class for expanded clones.

clone size: NA; V gene: TRBV7-9; D gene: NA; J gene: TRBJ2-1; CDR3 DNA: TGTGCCAGCAGCTGGTCCAGCAATGAGCAGTTCTTC; CDR3 protein: CASSWSSNEQFF
clone size: NA; V gene: TRBV5-1; D gene: TRBD1; J gene: TRBJ1-1; CDR3 DNA: TGCGCCAGCAGCGTCCTCGGGACAGGGGGCACCATGAACACTGAAGCTTTCTTT; CDR3 protein: CASSVLGTGGTMNTEAFF
clone size: NA; V gene: TRBV7-9; D gene: TRBD2; J gene: TRBJ2-1; CDR3 DNA: TGTGCCAGCAGCCTACTTAGCGGGGGGCCGGGCAATGAGCAGTTCTTC; CDR3 protein: CASSLLSGGPGNEQFF
clone size: NA; V gene: TRBV2; D gene: TRBD1; J gene: TRBJ1-2; CDR3 DNA: TGTGCCAGCCTTTGGGGCCGGACAGGGAACTATGGCTACACCTTC; CDR3 protein: CASLWGRTGNYGYTF
clone size: NA; V gene: TRBV19; D gene: NA; J gene: TRBJ1-1; CDR3 DNA: TGTGCCAGTATTGATCCGGGGACTGAAGCTTTCTTT; CDR3 protein: CASIDPGTEAFF
clone size: NA; V gene: TRBV20-1; D gene: NA; J gene: TRBJ1-2; CDR3 DNA: TGCAGTGCTCCCCGGGGAGGGGTATGGACCTTC; CDR3 protein: CSAPRGGVWTF
clone size: NA; V gene: TRBV14; D gene: NA; J gene: TRBJ2-7; CDR3 DNA: TGTGCCAGCAGACCCAACTCTAGGTACGAGCAGTACTTC; CDR3 protein: CASRPNSRYEQYF
clone size: NA; V gene: TRBV18; D gene: TRBD2; J gene: TRBJ2-1; CDR3 DNA: TGTGCCAGCTCCCCGGGACTAGTATCCAATGAGCAGTTCTTC; CDR3 protein: CASSPGLVSNEQFF
clone size: NA; V gene: TRBV15; D gene: TRBD1; J gene: TRBJ1-5; CDR3 DNA: TGTGCCACCAGCAGAGATTGGGAACAGGGGCTTCAGCCCCAGCATTTT; CDR3 protein: CATSRDWEQGLQPQHF
clone size: NA; V gene: TRBV6-5; D gene: TRBD1; J gene: TRBJ1-2; CDR3 DNA: TGTGCCAGCACCCGGACAGGGGACTATGGCTACACCTTC; CDR3 protein: CASTRTGDYGYTF
clone size: NA; V gene: TRBV5-4; D gene: TRBD2; J gene: TRBJ2-1; CDR3 DNA: TGTGCCAGCAGCTTAGCGGGGGGTTTCTCCTACAATGAGCAGTTCTTC; CDR3 protein: CASSLAGGFSYNEQFF
clone size: NA; V gene: TRBV20-1; D gene: NA; J gene: TRBJ1-2; CDR3 DNA: TGCAGTGCTCTGTATGGCTACACCTTC; CDR3 protein: CSALYGYTF
clone size: NA; V gene: TRBV5-5; D gene: TRBD2; J gene: TRBJ2-1; CDR3 DNA: TGTGCCAGCTCTCAGTGGGCGGGGGGTGACAATGAGCAGTTCTTC; CDR3 protein: CASSQWAGGDNEQFF
clone size: NA; V gene: TRBV25-1; D gene: TRBD1; J gene: TRBJ1-2; CDR3 DNA: TGTGCCAGCAGTGCCTGGGGGGACAGCGAACTCGCCTATGGCTACACCTTC; CDR3 protein: CASSAWGDSELAYGYTF
clone size: NA; V gene: TRBV27; D gene: NA; J gene: TRBJ2-4; CDR3 DNA: TGTGCCAGCAGTCCCCAGGGCTACCCGGGAAACATTCAGTACTTC; CDR3 protein: CASSPQGYPGNIQYF
clone size: NA; V gene: TRBV7-2; D gene: NA; J gene: TRBJ2-3; CDR3 DNA: TGTGCCAGCAGCTTAGGGCCGGTTAGTGGCGGAGATACGCAGTATTTT; CDR3 protein: CASSLGPVSGGDTQYF
clone size: NA; V gene: TRBV5-1; D gene: TRBD2; J gene: TRBJ2-1; CDR3 DNA: TGCGCCAGCGGACTAGCGGGGGGTATTTACAATGAGCAGTTCTTC; CDR3 protein: CASGLAGGIYNEQFF
clone size: NA; V gene: TRBV24-1; D gene: TRBD2; J gene: TRBJ2-3; CDR3 DNA: TGTGCCACCAGTGATACCCGGGGGGGTGGTGGGACAGATACGCAGTATTTT; CDR3 protein: CATSDTRGGGGTDTQYF
clone size: NA; V gene: TRBV13; D gene: NA; J gene: TRBJ2-7; CDR3 DNA: TGTGCCAGCAGCTTGACACCGATCTACGAGCAGTACTTC; CDR3 protein: CASSLTPIYEQYF
clone size: many; V gene: TRBV11-3; D gene: NA; J gene: TRBJ1-1; CDR3 DNA: TGTGCCAGCAGCTTTTCCATCGGTGGCACTGAAGCTTTCTTT; CDR3 protein: CASSFSIGGTEAFF
clone size: few; V gene: TRBV6-5; D gene: TRBD2; J gene: TRBJ2-3; CDR3 DNA: TGTGCCAGCAGTTACTCCGGAGCGGGGGGGCGGAATACGCAGTATTTT; CDR3 protein: CASSYSGAGGRNTQYF
clone size: NA; V gene: TRBV4-3; D gene: NA; J gene: TRBJ2-2; CDR3 DNA: TGCGCCAGCAGCCAAGTCCCCGGGACACAAATCCCCGGGGAGCTGTTTTTT; CDR3 protein: CASSQVPGTQIPGELFF
clone size: NA; V gene: TRBV3-1/TRBV3-2; D gene: NA; J gene: TRBJ1-2; CDR3 DNA: TGTGCCAGCAGCCACAGGGTAGGGAATGGCTACACCTTC; CDR3 protein: CASSHRVGNGYTF
clone size: NA; V gene: TRBV19; D gene: TRBD1; J gene: TRBJ1-1; CDR3 DNA: TGTGCCAGTAGTCAGACAGGGGCCCTAAACACTGAAGCTTTCTTT; CDR3 protein: CASSQTGALNTEAFF
clone size: NA; V gene: TRBV12-3/TRBV12-4; D gene: NA; J gene: TRBJ1-1; CDR3 DNA: TGTGCCAGCAGTTTTGGGCAGGGCTTTGGAGCTTTCTTT; CDR3 protein: CASSFGQGFGAFF
clone size: once; V gene: TRBV7-8; D gene: TRBD1; J gene: TRBJ1-1; CDR3 DNA: TGTGCCAGCAGGGGCAGGGGGCATGGCACTGAAGCTTTCTTT; CDR3 protein: CASRGRGHGTEAFF